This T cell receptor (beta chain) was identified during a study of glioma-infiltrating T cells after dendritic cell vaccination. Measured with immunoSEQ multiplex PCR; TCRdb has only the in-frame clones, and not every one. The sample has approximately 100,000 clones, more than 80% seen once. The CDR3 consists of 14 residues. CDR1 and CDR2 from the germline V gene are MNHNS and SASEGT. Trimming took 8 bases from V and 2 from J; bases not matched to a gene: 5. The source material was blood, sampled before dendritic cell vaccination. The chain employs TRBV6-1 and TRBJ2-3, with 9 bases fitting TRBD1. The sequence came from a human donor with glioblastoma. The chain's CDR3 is CASQGQGHTDTQYF. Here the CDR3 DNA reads TGTGCCAGCCAGGGACAGGGCCACACAGATACGCAGTATTTT.